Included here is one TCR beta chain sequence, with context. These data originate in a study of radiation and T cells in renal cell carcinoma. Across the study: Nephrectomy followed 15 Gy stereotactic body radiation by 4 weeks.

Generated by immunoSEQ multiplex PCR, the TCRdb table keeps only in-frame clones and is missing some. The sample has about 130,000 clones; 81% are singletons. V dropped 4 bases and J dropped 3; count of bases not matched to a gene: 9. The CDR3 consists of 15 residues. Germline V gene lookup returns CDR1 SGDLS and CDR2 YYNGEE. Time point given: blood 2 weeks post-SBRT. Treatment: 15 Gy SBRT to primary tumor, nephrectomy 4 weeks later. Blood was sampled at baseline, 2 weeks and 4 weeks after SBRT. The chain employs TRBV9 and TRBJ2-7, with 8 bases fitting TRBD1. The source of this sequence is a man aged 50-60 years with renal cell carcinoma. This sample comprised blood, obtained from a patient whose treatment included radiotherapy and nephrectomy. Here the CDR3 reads CASSPGQDQHYEQYF. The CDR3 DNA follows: TGTGCCAGCAGCCCGGGACAGGACCAACACTACGAGCAGTACTTC. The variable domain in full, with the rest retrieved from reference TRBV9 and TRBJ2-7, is DSGVTQTPKHLITATGQRVTLRCSPRSGDLSVYWYQQSLDQGLQFLIQYYNGEERAKGNILERFSAQQFPDLHSELNLSSLELGDSALYFCASSPGQDQHYEQYFGPGTRLTVT.